This TCR beta chain came from a study of identical twins. General study points: Beta clonotypes that were abundant in cord blood contained fewer insertions, a pattern absent from memory repertoires.

Unique molecular identifiers were present on cDNA, and template switching added a universal primer site. TCRdb passed the 5' RACE reads through MiXCR, listing each CDR3 protein once. This sample has some 330,000 distinct CDR3 sequences, with roughly 9% found just once. V lost 4 bases, J lost 5 bases, and 11 bases lay in between. CDR1 is MNHNY and CDR2 is SVGAGI in the germline V gene (reference sequence). The CDR3 sequence is 13 residues long. This clonotype was counted only a few times. No antigen is known for it. The chain is built from TRBV6-6 and TRBJ1-1; D unclear. The TCR sequence derives from a woman in her fifties or sixties in good health. Material for sequencing was naive T cells sorted from blood. CDR3: CASSFQVGTEAFF. CDR3 bases: TGTGCCAGCAGTTTCCAGGTCGGGACTGAAGCTTTCTTT.